This TCR beta chain was observed in a study of human thymus T cells. Points from the study as a whole: Seemingly biased V and J gene usage marked thymic and blood repertoires.

Turning to this clone: Its antigen is undetermined.

The CDR3 sequence is 14 residues long. Germline loops: CDR1 MNHNS, CDR2 SASEGT. Trimming took 2 bases from V and 9 from J, leaving 14 bases between them. Sequencing used immunoSEQ multiplex PCR; TCRdb keeps in-frame clones, though not all of them. Among approximately 49,000 clones listed, approximately 95% were seen once. An approximately 0.45-1 mL peripheral blood aliquot was taken intraoperatively from four of eight donors. Blood DNA came from all available leukocytes, not a fixed cell number. V is TRBV6-1 and J is TRBJ1-5, with D possibly being TRBD1 (5 bases). The sample was blood. This receptor was taken from a girl less than two years old with a congenital heart defect but otherwise immunologically healthy. In nucleotides, the CDR3 is TGTGCCAGCAGTGAATTCGTTGGGACTCGGCCCCAGCATTTT. This codes for CASSEFVGTRPQHF.